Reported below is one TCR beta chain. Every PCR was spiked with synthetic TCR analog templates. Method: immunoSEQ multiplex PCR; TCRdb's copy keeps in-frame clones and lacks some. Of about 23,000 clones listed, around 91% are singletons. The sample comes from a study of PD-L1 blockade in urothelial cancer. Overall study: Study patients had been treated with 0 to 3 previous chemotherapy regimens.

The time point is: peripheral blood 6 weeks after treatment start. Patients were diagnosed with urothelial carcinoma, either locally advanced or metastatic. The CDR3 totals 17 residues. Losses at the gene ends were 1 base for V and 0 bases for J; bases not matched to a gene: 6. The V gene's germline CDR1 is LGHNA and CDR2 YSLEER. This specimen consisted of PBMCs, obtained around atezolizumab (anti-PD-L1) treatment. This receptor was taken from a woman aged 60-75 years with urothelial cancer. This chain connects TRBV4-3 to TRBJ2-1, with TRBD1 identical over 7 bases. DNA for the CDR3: TGCGCCAGCAGCCAAGGACAGGGTTACAGCTCCTACAATGAGCAGTTCTTC. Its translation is CASSQGQGYSSYNEQFF.